Below, 32 T cell receptor beta chains from the same sample are listed, as sequenced in a study of cytomegalovirus exposure and HLA in healthy donors. Measured with immunoSEQ multiplex PCR; TCRdb has only the in-frame clones, and not every one. The table lists over 110,000 clones, roughly 86% of them singletons, with less than 9% in the top ten. Source material: PBMCs. These receptors were collected from a man aged 18 to 30 in good health and CMV-seropositive.

This chain uses TRBV4-1 with TRBJ1-2; D is uncertain. The CDR3 has 14 amino acids. Trimming left V 1 base short and J 0 bases short, with 6 bases between. From germline, CDR1 is MGHRA and CDR2 YSYEKL. The CDR3 DNA follows: TGCGCCAGCAGCCAAGGGGGAGCTAACTATGGCTACACCTTC. Translating it yields CASSQGGANYGYTF.

This chain's CDR3 is CASSLGDRAGEQYF. In DNA, the CDR3 is TGTGCCAGCAGCTTAGGGGACAGGGCAGGCGAGCAGTACTTC. The chain employs TRBV5-8 and TRBJ2-7, with 9 bases that match TRBD1. Germline loops: CDR1 SGHTS, CDR2 YDEGEE. The CDR3 sequence is 14 residues long. V was pared by 2 bases and J by 6 bases, with 6 bases of the junction left unmatched.

This chain connects TRBV27 to TRBJ2-1; 9 positions agree with TRBD1. Germline assignment: CDR1 MNHEY and CDR2 SMNVEV (reference sequence). This CDR3 is built from 15 residues. Trimming cost V 6 bases and J 6 bases; bases outside gene matches: 9. The CDR3 region is CASRATGGPANEQFF. The CDR3 DNA reads as TGTGCCAGCAGGGCCACAGGGGGCCCAGCCAATGAGCAGTTCTTC.

This rearrangement joins TRBV5-1 to TRBJ2-7, with 9 bases identical to TRBD1. CDR1 and CDR2 (germline): SGHRS, YFSETQ. V lost 2 bases to trimming and J lost 1 base; unmatched junction nucleotides: 7. The length of the CDR3 is 16 residues. CDR3 in DNA: TGCGCCAGCAGCTTACGACCCGGGACAGGGTCCTACGAGCAGTACTTC. It encodes CASSLRPGTGSYEQYF.

The genes are TRBV7-8 and TRBJ2-7; 12 positions agree with TRBD2. The CDR3 totals 15 residues. Germline CDR1 SGHVS, CDR2 FQNEAQ. J gave up 2 bases and V 8 bases, and 7 bases lay outside the gene matches. The CDR3 reads CASSGGTSGPYEQYF. CDR3 in DNA: TGTGCCAGCTCGGGGGGGACTAGCGGGCCCTACGAGCAGTACTTC.

As DNA, the CDR3 is TGTGCCAGCCCAGCTGGGGCCAACGTCCTGACTTTC. Translation: CASPAGANVLTF. The chain uses TRBV6-5 and TRBJ2-6, with D uncertain. The CDR3 loop spans 12 amino acids. Germline loops: CDR1 MNHEY, CDR2 SVGAGI. V dropped 8 bases and J dropped 2 bases, with 4 bases sitting between them.

V is TRBV5-1 and J is TRBJ2-3, with 9 bases matching TRBD2. From germline, CDR1 is SGHRS and CDR2 YFSETQ. The junction had 8 bases not matched to a gene; V was cut back by 2 bases and J by 4 bases. The CDR3 totals 16 residues. The CDR3 coding sequence is TGCGCCAGCAGCTTAGCGGGAGGTGGGGGCGCAGATACGCAGTATTTT. It encodes CASSLAGGGGADTQYF. Variable domain in full (rest from reference TRBV5-1 and TRBJ2-3): KAGVTQTPRYLIKTRGQQVTLSCSPISGHRSVSWYQQTPGQGLQFLFEYFSETQRNKGNFPGRFSGRQFSNSRSEMNVSTLELGDSALYLCASSLAGGGGADTQYFGPGTRLTVL.

The chain couples TRBV2 to TRBJ1-1, with 8 bases fitting TRBD1. This CDR3 is built from 12 residues. Germline CDR1 and CDR2: SNHLY and FYNNEI. Unmatched junction bases numbered 4, after V lost 5 bases and J lost 8 bases. CDR3 sequence reads: CASSSGGLEAFF. The DNA of the CDR3 is TGTGCCAGCAGTTCAGGGGGCCTGGAAGCTTTCTTT.

The chain links TRBV10-3 to TRBJ1-2; a possible D gene is TRBD1 (6 bases). The CDR3 extends over 16 amino acids. Germline V gene data show CDR1 as ENHRY and CDR2 as SYGVKD. V lost 5 bases to trimming and J lost 7 bases, with 23 bases between them. The DNA for the CDR3 is TGTGCCATCAGTCCCATCAGGGCAGGGGTTCGAGGTGGCTACACCTTC. Translation gives CAISPIRAGVRGGYTF.

The CDR3 loop reads CASRPWGGAKNIQYF. The CDR3 DNA reads TGTGCCAGCAGGCCCTGGGGAGGAGCCAAAAACATTCAGTACTTC. This chain joins TRBV11-2 and TRBJ2-4; a possible D gene is TRBD2 (6 bases). V lost 6 bases, J lost 0 bases, and 12 bases lay in between. The CDR3 runs 15 residues. Germline loops: CDR1 SGHAT, CDR2 FQNNGV.

This rearrangement joins TRBV6-6 to TRBJ1-6; D remains unclear. V dropped 8 bases and J dropped 0 bases, with 14 bases sitting between them. The germline CDR1 and CDR2 sequences are MNHNY and SVGAGI (reference sequence). CDR3 length: 16 residues. For the CDR3, the DNA is TGTGCCAGCCGCTTTCAGGCCAGCTCCTATAATTCACCCCTCCACTTT. Translated, it gives CASRFQASSYNSPLHF.

The chain carries TRBV30 and TRBJ2-1, with 13 bases identical to TRBD2. This CDR3 is 17 amino acids long. V was pared by 1 base and J by 6 bases, with 9 bases of the junction left unmatched. The germline V gene has CDR1 GTSNPN and CDR2 SVGIG (reference sequence). CDR3 region: CAWSAPGLAGKLNEQFF. In DNA form, the CDR3 reads TGTGCCTGGAGTGCCCCGGGACTAGCGGGAAAGCTCAATGAGCAGTTCTTC.

This clone has just one count. The chain links TRBV11-3 to TRBJ2-3, with D perhaps TRBD2 (5 bases). V shed 2 bases and J shed 5 bases, with 14 bases lying between them. The CDR3 consists of 15 residues. Germline V gene lookup returns CDR1 SGHNT and CDR2 YENEEA. CDR3 region: CASSLSAKAGDTQYF. As DNA, the CDR3 is TGTGCCAGCAGCTTATCCGCGAAGGCGGGAGATACGCAGTATTTT.

The chain uses TRBV28 and TRBJ2-7, with 9 bases that match TRBD1. After removal of 9 bases from V and 2 bases from J, the junction contained 5 bases not matched to a gene. The CDR3 covers 13 residues. In germline, CDR1 is MDHEN, CDR2 SYDVKM. CDR3 coding DNA: TGTGCCAGTTCGACAGGGGGGACCTACGAGCAGTACTTC. It translates to CASSTGGTYEQYF.

V usage is TRBV29-1 and J usage is TRBJ1-2, with unresolved D. CDR1 is SQVTM, CDR2 ANQGSEA, per germline. This CDR3 has 14 residues. V was pared by 7 bases and J by 2 bases, with 17 bases between. The CDR3 DNA is TGCAGCGCCGAGGGTTTGGGGATGAACTATGGCTACACCTTC. It encodes CSAEGLGMNYGYTF. The full variable domain, rest sourced from reference TRBV29-1 and TRBJ1-2, is SAVISQKPSRDICQRGTSLTIQCQVDSQVTMMFWYRQQPGQSLTLIATANQGSEATYESGFVIDKFPISRPNLTFSTLTVSNMSPEDSSIYLCSAEGLGMNYGYTFGSGTRLTVV.

The chain is built from TRBV10-3 and TRBJ2-7; tentatively, D is TRBD1 (6 bases). The CDR3 runs to 14 residues. The V gene lost 4 bases and the J gene lost 3 bases, with 13 bases spanning the gap. The V gene's germline CDR1 is ENHRY and CDR2 SYGVKD. CDR3 nucleotides: TGTGCCATCAGTGGTAAAGGGGGTGACTACGAGCAGTACTTC. This gives the protein CAISGKGGDYEQYF.

This chain uses TRBV19 with TRBJ2-7; tentatively, D is TRBD1 (6 bases). The germline CDR1 and CDR2 sequences are LNHDA and SQIVND (reference sequence). The CDR3 length is 13 residues. The V gene lost 5 bases and the J gene lost 6 bases, with 14 bases spanning the gap. Here the CDR3 reads CASSYRVGGEQYF. DNA for the CDR3: TGTGCCAGTAGTTACAGGGTTGGTGGCGAGCAGTACTTC.

This chain connects TRBV28 to TRBJ2-1; 13 bases match TRBD2. After removal of 5 bases from V and 7 bases from J, the junction contained 11 bases not matched to a gene. This CDR3 has 17 amino acids. Germline CDR1 reads MDHEN; CDR2 reads SYDVKM. The CDR3 DNA reads TGTGCCAGCAGTAGAAACGGGTGGACTAGCGGGAGTAATGAGCAGTTCTTC. Protein: CASSRNGWTSGSNEQFF.

This rearrangement joins TRBV5-1 to TRBJ2-7; D is unclear. Germline CDR1 reads SGHRS; CDR2 reads YFSETQ. V lost 0 bases, J lost 5 bases, and 9 bases lay in between. This CDR3 contains 13 residues. The CDR3 loop reads CASSLVTSHEQYF. DNA for the CDR3: TGCGCCAGCAGCTTGGTTACGAGCCACGAGCAGTACTTC.

The chain is built from TRBV10-3 and TRBJ2-7; 7 positions agree with TRBD1. Losses at the gene ends were 6 bases for V and 0 bases for J; bases not matched to a gene: 5. CDR3 length equals 14 residues. Germline V gene sequence: CDR1 ENHRY, CDR2 SYGVKD. CDR3 loop: CAIRGTASSYEQYF. CDR3 in DNA: TGTGCCATCAGGGGGACAGCCAGCTCCTACGAGCAGTACTTC.

Of note for this clone: This may stem from a read error, because a much larger clone lies one nucleotide away. The chain couples TRBV13 to TRBJ2-7, with 7 bases aligning to TRBD1. The junction had 1 base not matched to a gene; V was cut back by 0 bases and J by 2 bases. Germline assignment: CDR1 PRHDT and CDR2 FYEKMQ (reference sequence). This CDR3 is 14 amino acids long. The CDR3 bases are TGTGCCAGCAGCTTAGGGACAGGGACCTACGAGCAGTACTTC. It encodes CASSLGTGTYEQYF.

The rearrangement uses TRBV5-1 and TRBJ2-2, with 10 nucleotides matching TRBD2. This CDR3 has 16 amino acids. Per germline, CDR1 SGHRS and CDR2 YFSETQ. V was clipped by 4 bases and J by 1 base; unmatched bases: 4. CDR3 in amino acids: CASSPTSGENTGELFF. The CDR3 nucleotides read TGCGCCAGCAGCCCCACTAGCGGGGAGAACACCGGGGAGCTGTTTTTT.

This clone was seen only once. The rearrangement uses TRBV4-2 and TRBJ2-5, with D tentatively TRBD2 (6 bases). This CDR3 region has 13 residues. Germline CDR1 is LGHNA and CDR2 is YNFKEQ. V dropped 1 base and J dropped 5 bases, with 8 bases sitting between them. CDR3 nucleotide sequence: TGTGCCAGCAGCCAAGGGGGGGAGGAGACCCAGTACTTC. Protein product: CASSQGGEETQYF.

The rearrangement links TRBV29-1 to TRBJ2-7, with 8 bases lining up with TRBD1. Germline V gene data show CDR1 as SQVTM and CDR2 as ANQGSEA. V was clipped by 7 bases and J by 4 bases; unmatched bases: 12. The CDR3 contains 14 residues. CDR3 residues: CSARRGQGRYEQYF. CDR3 DNA: TGCAGCGCGAGGAGAGGACAGGGCCGGTACGAGCAGTACTTC.

V is TRBV5-8 and J is TRBJ2-7, with a weak D call TRBD1 (6 bases). Germline V gives CDR1 SGHTS, CDR2 YDEGEE. The V gene lost 2 bases and the J gene lost 3 bases, with 15 bases spanning the gap. The CDR3 sequence is 15 residues long. CDR3 sequence (DNA): TGTGCCAGCAGCTTCCGGGACAAGGGGTTCTACGAGCAGTACTTC. Protein product: CASSFRDKGFYEQYF. The whole variable domain, remainder taken from reference TRBV5-8 and TRBJ2-7, is EAGVTQSPTHLIKTRGQQATLRCSPISGHTSVYWYQQALGLGLQFLLWYDEGEERNRGNFPPRFSGRQFPNYSSELNVNALELEDSALYLCASSFRDKGFYEQYFGPGTRLTVT.

The V and J genes are TRBV5-6 and TRBJ1-4; D is possibly TRBD1 (6 bases). The V gene's germline CDR1 is SGHDT and CDR2 YYEEEE. CDR3 length: 13 amino acids. The V end was cut by 6 bases, the J end by 2 bases, with 8 bases between. This CDR3 reads CASTDRTNEKLFF. CDR3 DNA sequence: TGTGCCAGCACCGACAGGACTAATGAAAAACTGTTTTTT.

V usage is TRBV18 and J usage is TRBJ1-2; no firm D call. The CDR3 covers 15 residues. Trimming cost V 2 bases and J 1 base, with 11 bases left between them. Germline lookup yields CDR1 KGHSH and CDR2 LQKENI. Written as DNA, the CDR3 is TGTGCCAGCTCACCATGGACGGGAAGTAACTATGGCTACACCTTC. Translating gives CASSPWTGSNYGYTF.

The chain joins TRBV11-2 to TRBJ2-5; 7 bases align to TRBD2. J lost 5 bases, V lost 5 bases, and 17 bases had no gene match. The CDR3 is made up of 17 amino acids. CDR1 and CDR2 from the germline V gene are SGHAT and FQNNGV. The CDR3 coding sequence is TGTGCCAGCAGCCGGATGGCTGGGGGGAGGGCCGGCGAGACCCAGTACTTC. Translated: CASSRMAGGRAGETQYF. Based on the CDR3 plus reference TRBV11-2 and TRBJ2-5, the full variable domain is EAGVAQSPRYKIIEKRQSVAFWCNPISGHATLYWYQQILGQGPKLLIQFQNNGVVDDSQLPKDRFSAERLKGVDSTLKIQPAKLEDSAVYLCASSRMAGGRAGETQYFGPGTRLLVL.

V is TRBV27 and J is TRBJ2-2, with 7 bases fitting TRBD2. The ends lost 3 bases at V and 6 bases at J; junction bases unmatched: 4. The CDR3 loop spans 14 amino acids. The germline V gene encodes CDR1 MNHEY and CDR2 SMNVEV (reference sequence). CDR3 coding DNA: TGTGCCAGCAGTTTTATTGCGGGAGCCGGGGAGCTGTTTTTT. Translating gives CASSFIAGAGELFF.

This chain connects TRBV28 to TRBJ2-5; a possible D gene is TRBD2 (7 bases). Germline V gives CDR1 MDHEN, CDR2 SYDVKM. Trimming pared 6 bases from V and 1 base from J, leaving 15 bases between. The CDR3 is 15 residues long. The CDR3 reads CASRRNRGGQETQYF. The CDR3 bases are TGTGCCAGCAGGAGGAATAGGGGGGGCCAAGAGACCCAGTACTTC.

V usage is TRBV10-2 and J usage is TRBJ2-7, with 8 bases identical to TRBD1. This CDR3 has 13 residues. Per the germline V gene, CDR1 is WSHSY and CDR2 is SAAADI. V lost 8 bases and J lost 7; bases outside the gene matches: 10. The CDR3 region is CASGGRGRGEQYF. The CDR3, as DNA: TGCGCCAGCGGTGGCAGGGGGCGCGGGGAGCAGTACTTC.

This rearrangement joins TRBV6-5 to TRBJ2-5, with TRBD2 matching 9 bases. Germline lookup yields CDR1 MNHEY and CDR2 SVGAGI. CDR3 size: 14 residues. Unmatched junction bases numbered 6, after V lost 5 bases and J lost 5 bases. The chain's CDR3 is CASSRQGLAETQYF. The CDR3 nucleotides are TGTGCCAGCAGTAGACAAGGACTAGCGGAGACCCAGTACTTC.